This TCR beta chain was retrieved from a study of T cells in Graves' hyperthyroidism and ophthalmopathy. Turning to the study itself: Peripheral blood was obtained at initial diagnosis, preceding any treatment. Study observations and caveats: From stable hyperthyroidism, ophthalmopathy was separated by a 13 V-J model. Peripheral blood also featured most of the thyroid clonotypes expanded above 0.001.

Amplification of TCR beta CDR3 regions used RNA as the template. TCR CDR3 regions were first amplified by RT-PCR with HTBI primers. Each CDR3 protein is one row after TCRdb ran MiXCR on the multiplex PCR reads. The sample has 300,000 to 450,000 distinct CDR3 sequences, 14% seen once. CDR1 is SEHNR and CDR2 is FQNEAQ in the germline V gene (reference sequence). This CDR3 spans 14 amino acids. Trimming took off 4 bases at V and 0 bases at J, with 9 bases between the two ends. In this sample, this clonotype turned up many times. Antigen: not known. Inclusion characteristics of ophthalmopathy patients comprised a Clinical Activity Score of at least 3, a NOSPECS grade of at least 4, and duration under 3 months.

The sequence came from a woman in her 30s with Graves' ophthalmopathy. Sequencing was carried out using blood. V usage is TRBV7-9 and J usage is TRBJ2-5; TRBD1 or TRBD2 may be the D gene (6 bases each). The CDR3: CASSSGAYQETQYF. DNA of the CDR3: TGTGCCAGCAGCTCGGGGGCGTACCAAGAGACCCAGTACTTC. The variable domain in full, completed from reference TRBV7-9 and TRBJ2-5, reads DTGVSQNPRHKITKRGQNVTFRCDPISEHNRLYWYRQTLGQGPEFLTYFQNEAQLEKSRLLSDRFSAERPKGSFSTLEIQRTEQGDSAMYLCASSSGAYQETQYFGPGTRLLVL.